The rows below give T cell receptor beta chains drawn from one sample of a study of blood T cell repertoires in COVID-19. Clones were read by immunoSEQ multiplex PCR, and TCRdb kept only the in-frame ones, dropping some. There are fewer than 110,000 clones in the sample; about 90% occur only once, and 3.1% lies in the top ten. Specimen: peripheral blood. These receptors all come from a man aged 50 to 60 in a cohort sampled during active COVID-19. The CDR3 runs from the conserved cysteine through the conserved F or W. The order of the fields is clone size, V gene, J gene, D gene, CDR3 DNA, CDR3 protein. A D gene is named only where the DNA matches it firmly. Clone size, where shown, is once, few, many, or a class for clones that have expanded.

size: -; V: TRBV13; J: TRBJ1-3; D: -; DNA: TGTGCCAGCAGCTTTTTTCAGGAGGACTCTGGAAACACCATATATTTT; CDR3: CASSFFQEDSGNTIYF
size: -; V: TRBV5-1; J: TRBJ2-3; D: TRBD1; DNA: TGCGCCAGCAGCCGCGACAGGGTGGGAGATACGCAGTATTTT; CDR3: CASSRDRVGDTQYF
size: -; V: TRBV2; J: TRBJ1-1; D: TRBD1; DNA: TGTGCCAGCAGACGGACAGGGGGCATGAACACTGAAGCTTTCTTT; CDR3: CASRRTGGMNTEAFF
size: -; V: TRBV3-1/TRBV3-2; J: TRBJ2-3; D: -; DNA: TGTGCCAGCAGCCAAGGTTGGGGGGACCCTGCCCCCGCGCAGTATTTT; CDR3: CASSQGWGDPAPAQYF
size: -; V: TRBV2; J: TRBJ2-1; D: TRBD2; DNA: TGTGCCAGCAGTGTATCTAGCGGGGGGGCCAATGAGCAGTTCTTC; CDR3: CASSVSSGGANEQFF
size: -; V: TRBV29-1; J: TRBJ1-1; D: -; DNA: TGCAGCCCGAGGGGGACCAGAGCTGAAGCTTTCTTT; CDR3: CSPRGTRAEAFF
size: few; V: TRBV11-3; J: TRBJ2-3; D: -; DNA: TGTGCCAGCAGCCCCTATTATCGACAGGATGGGGGCACAGATACGCAGTATTTT; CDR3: CASSPYYRQDGGTDTQYF
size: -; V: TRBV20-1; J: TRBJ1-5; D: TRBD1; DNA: TGCAGTGCCGGGGACAGTCAGCCCCAGCATTTT; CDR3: CSAGDSQPQHF
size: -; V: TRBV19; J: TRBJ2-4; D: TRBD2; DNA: TGTGCCAGTACTCGCGGGGGCAAAAACATTCAGTACTTC; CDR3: CASTRGGKNIQYF
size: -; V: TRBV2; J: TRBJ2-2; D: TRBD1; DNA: TGTGCCACTTCGGGACAGGGGCACACCGGGGAGCTGTTTTTT; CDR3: CATSGQGHTGELFF
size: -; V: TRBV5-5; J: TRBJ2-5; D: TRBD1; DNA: TGTGCCAGCAGCCGGACAGGGGAGACCCAGTACTTC; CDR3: CASSRTGETQYF
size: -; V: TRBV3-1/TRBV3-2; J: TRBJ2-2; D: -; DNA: TGTGCCAGCAGCCAATCGTTTTCCGGGGAGCTGTTTTTT; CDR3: CASSQSFSGELFF
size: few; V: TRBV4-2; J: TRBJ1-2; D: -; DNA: TGTGCCAGCAGCCAAGACCCCTCGCGGGGCTACACCTTC; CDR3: CASSQDPSRGYTF
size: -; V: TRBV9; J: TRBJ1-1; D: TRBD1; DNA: TGTGCCAGCAGCGCCAATCAGGGGGCGGGTGAAGCTTTCTTT; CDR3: CASSANQGAGEAFF
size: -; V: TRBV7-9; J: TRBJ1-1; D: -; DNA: TGTGCCAGCCGGGAAGGGGGATACACTGAAGCTTTCTTT; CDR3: CASREGGYTEAFF
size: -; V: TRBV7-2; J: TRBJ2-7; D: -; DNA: TGTGCCAGCAGCTCCGATTCCCGGGACACTACCTACGAGCAGTACTTC; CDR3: CASSSDSRDTTYEQYF
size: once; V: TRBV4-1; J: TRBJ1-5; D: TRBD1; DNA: TGCGCCAGCAGCCAAGATGGGACAGGGGGGGGTCATCAGCCCCAGCATTTT; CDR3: CASSQDGTGGGHQPQHF
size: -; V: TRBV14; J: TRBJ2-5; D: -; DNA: TGTGCCAGCAGCCGCCAGGGTCACAATGCGGAGACCCAGTACTTC; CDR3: CASSRQGHNAETQYF
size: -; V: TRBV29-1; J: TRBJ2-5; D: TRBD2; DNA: TGCAGCGTTTACGGACTAGTCGAGACCCAGTACTTC; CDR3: CSVYGLVETQYF
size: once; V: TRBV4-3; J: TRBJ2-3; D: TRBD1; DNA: TGCGCCAGCAGCAGAGGGGGCGCGACAAACACAGATACGCAGTATTTT; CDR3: CASSRGGATNTDTQYF
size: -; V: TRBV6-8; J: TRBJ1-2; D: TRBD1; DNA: TGTGCCAGCAGACCCAGGACAGGGTGGATAATTGGCTATGGCTACACCTTC; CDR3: CASRPRTGWIIGYGYTF
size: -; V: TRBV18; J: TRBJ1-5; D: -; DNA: TGTGCCAGCTCAGCCACAGGGTTTAGCAATCAGCCCCAGCATTTT; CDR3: CASSATGFSNQPQHF
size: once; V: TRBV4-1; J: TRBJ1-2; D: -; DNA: TGCGCCAGCAGTCCCGGCCGGGGGGGCCGGCTTAATGGCTACACCTTC; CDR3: CASSPGRGGRLNGYTF
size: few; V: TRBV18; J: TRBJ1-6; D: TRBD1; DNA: TGTGCCAGCTCACCACAGGTCCGGGACAGGGCGGGTCCCCTCCACTTT; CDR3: CASSPQVRDRAGPLHF
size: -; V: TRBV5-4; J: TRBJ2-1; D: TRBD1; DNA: TGTGCCAGCAGCTTGGGGAGAGGGACAGAAACCTACAATGAGCAGTTCTTC; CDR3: CASSLGRGTETYNEQFF
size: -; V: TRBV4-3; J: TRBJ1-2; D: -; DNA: TGCGCCAGCAGCCAAGAGTCCAGGGGTGGGTATGGCTACACCTTC; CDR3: CASSQESRGGYGYTF
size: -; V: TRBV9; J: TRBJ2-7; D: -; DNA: TGTGCCAGCAGCGCCGGGAGCTCCTACGAGCAGTACTTC; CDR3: CASSAGSSYEQYF
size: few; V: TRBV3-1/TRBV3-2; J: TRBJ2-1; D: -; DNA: TGTGCCAGCAGGAGGGCCGGGGGGGGACAGAGCAATGAGCAGTTCTTC; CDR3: CASRRAGGGQSNEQFF
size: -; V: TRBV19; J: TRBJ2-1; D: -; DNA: TGTGCCAGTAACCCGGGCCGCAGGGCCGGGCACAATGAGCAGTTCTTC; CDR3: CASNPGRRAGHNEQFF
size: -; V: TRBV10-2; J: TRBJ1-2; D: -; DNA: TGCGCCAGCAGTGAGTTGGGACTCTATGGCTACACCTTC; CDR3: CASSELGLYGYTF
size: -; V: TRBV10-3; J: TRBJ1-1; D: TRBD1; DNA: TGTGCCATCAGTTTTGAACAGGGGGCAGAAGCTTTCTTT; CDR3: CAISFEQGAEAFF
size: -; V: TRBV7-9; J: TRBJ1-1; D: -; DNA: TGTGCCAGCAGCGCCTCGGGGAGGAACACTGAAGCTTTCTTT; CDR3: CASSASGRNTEAFF
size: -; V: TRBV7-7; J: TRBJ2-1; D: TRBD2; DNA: TGTGCCAGCAGCTCAAGACTAGCTAGTGAGCAGTTCTTC; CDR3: CASSSRLASEQFF
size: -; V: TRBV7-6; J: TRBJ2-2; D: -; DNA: TGTGCCAGCAGCTGGACTTCGTGGCTCGACGGGGAGCTGTTTTTT; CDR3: CASSWTSWLDGELFF
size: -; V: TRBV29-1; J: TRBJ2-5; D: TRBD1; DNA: TGCAGCGTTGACAGGGGGCAAGAGACCCAGTACTTC; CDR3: CSVDRGQETQYF
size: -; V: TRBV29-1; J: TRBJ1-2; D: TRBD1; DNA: TGCAGCGTTGATGACAGGGCGGGCTACACCTTC; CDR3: CSVDDRAGYTF
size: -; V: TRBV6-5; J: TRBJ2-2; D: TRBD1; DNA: TGTGCCAGCAGTTACGGGACAGGGGTTCCCGGGGAGCTGTTTTTT; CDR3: CASSYGTGVPGELFF
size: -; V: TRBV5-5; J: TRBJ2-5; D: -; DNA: TGTGCCAGCAGCTTTGGACAGATCCAAGAGACCCAGTACTTC; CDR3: CASSFGQIQETQYF
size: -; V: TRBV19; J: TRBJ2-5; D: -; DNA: TGTGCCAGTGCACCGGGACTGACCGTGGGGACCCAGTACTTC; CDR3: CASAPGLTVGTQYF
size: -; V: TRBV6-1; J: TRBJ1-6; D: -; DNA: TGTGCCAGCAGTGAATTAGGGGCCAATTCACCCCTCCACTTT; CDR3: CASSELGANSPLHF
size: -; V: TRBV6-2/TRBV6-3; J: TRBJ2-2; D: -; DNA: TGTGCCAGCAGTACGGACCCCCAAGGGGTCGGGGAGCTGTTTTTT; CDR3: CASSTDPQGVGELFF
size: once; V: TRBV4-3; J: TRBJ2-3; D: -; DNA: TGCGCCAGCAGTGGGGCAGGTAGCACAGATACGCAGTATTTT; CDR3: CASSGAGSTDTQYF
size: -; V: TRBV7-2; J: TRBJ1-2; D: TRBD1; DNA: TGTGCCAGCAGCTTACAATCGACAGGGGGAAACTATGGCTACACCTTC; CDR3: CASSLQSTGGNYGYTF